This T cell receptor beta chain emerged from a study of blood T cell repertoires in COVID-19. Across the study: Sites across the United States, Italy and Spain contributed samples from acute and convalescent COVID-19.

The protocol was immunoSEQ multiplex PCR, while the TCRdb copy is restricted to in-frame clones and leaves out a portion. The sample consists of some 290,000 clones, approximately 87% of them appearing once. The sequenced sample was peripheral blood. The receptor was derived from a man aged 55 to 69 who had recovered from COVID-19.

CDR3 region: CASSPRGTSGNEQYF. The CDR3 DNA follows: TGTGCCAGCAGCCCAAGGGGGACTAGCGGGAACGAGCAGTACTTC. V usage is TRBV5-8 and J usage is TRBJ2-7, with 13 bases matching TRBD2. V lost 4 bases and J lost 5; bases outside the gene matches: 6. This CDR3 has 15 amino acids. Germline V gene lookup returns CDR1 SGHTS and CDR2 YDEGEE.